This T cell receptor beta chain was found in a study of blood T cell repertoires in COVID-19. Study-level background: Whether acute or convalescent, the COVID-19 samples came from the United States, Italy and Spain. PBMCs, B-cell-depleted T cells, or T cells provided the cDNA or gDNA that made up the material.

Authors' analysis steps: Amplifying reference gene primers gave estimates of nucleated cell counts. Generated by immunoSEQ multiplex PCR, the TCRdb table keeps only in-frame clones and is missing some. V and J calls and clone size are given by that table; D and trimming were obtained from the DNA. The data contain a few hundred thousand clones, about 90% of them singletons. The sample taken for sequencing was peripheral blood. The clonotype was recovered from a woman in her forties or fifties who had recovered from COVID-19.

CDR3 in amino acids: CASRVLANTEAFF. In nucleotides, the CDR3 is TGTGCCAGTAGGGTTCTGGCCAACACTGAAGCTTTCTTT. The gene calls are TRBV19 and TRBJ1-1, with D unresolved. This CDR3 region has 13 residues. Germline V lookup: CDR1 LNHDA, CDR2 SQIVND (reference sequence). Trimming removed 6 bases at V and 2 bases at J, with 10 bases between.